One sample yielded the 21 T cell receptor beta chains listed below, sequenced in a study of cytomegalovirus exposure and HLA in healthy donors. PCR was performed using 60 Vbeta and 13 Jbeta primers. Profiling relied on immunoSEQ multiplex PCR, and the TCRdb table lists in-frame clones only, not all of them. The repertoire holds about 230,000 clones, with about 88% as singletons. The specimen sequenced was PBMCs. Receptor source: a girl aged 2-10 years in good health and CMV-seronegative.

The chain recombines TRBV29-1 with TRBJ2-7; 7 positions agree with TRBD2. The V gene end was trimmed by 7 bases and the J gene end by 0 bases; junction bases not matched to a gene: 18. This CDR3 has 17 residues. Per germline, CDR1 SQVTM and CDR2 ANQGSEA. The chain's CDR3 is CSATPDPKAGSSYEQYF. CDR3 DNA sequence: TGCAGCGCCACACCCGATCCGAAAGCGGGGAGCTCCTACGAGCAGTACTTC.

This chain links TRBV7-7 with TRBJ2-2; 10 bases fit TRBD2. J was trimmed by 6 bases and V by 3 bases; bases with no gene match: 1. This CDR3 contains 14 residues. CDR1 and CDR2 from the germline V gene are SSHAT and FNYEAQ (reference sequence). CDR3 DNA sequence: TGTGCCAGCAGCTTGAGCGGGAGGGCCGGGGAGCTGTTTTTT. This encodes CASSLSGRAGELFF.

The chain joins TRBV5-4 to TRBJ1-2; TRBD1 might be the D (5 bases). Trimming pared 3 bases from V and 4 bases from J, leaving 19 bases between. Germline loops: CDR1 SGHNT, CDR2 YYREEE (reference sequence). This CDR3 spans 16 amino acids. In nucleotides, the CDR3 is TGTGCCAGCAGCTCGGCGGGGGGGGTCCCCGCCTATGGCTACACCTTC. Protein product: CASSSAGGVPAYGYTF.

The chain recombines TRBV4-1 with TRBJ1-1; unclear D gene. CDR3 length: 12 amino acids. V dropped 3 bases and J dropped 2 bases, with 4 bases sitting between them. The germline V gene encodes CDR1 MGHRA and CDR2 YSYEKL. DNA of the CDR3: TGCGCCAGCAGCCACAGAAACACTGAAGCTTTCTTT. Its protein product is CASSHRNTEAFF.

The rearrangement links TRBV6-1 to TRBJ1-2, with TRBD1 matching 8 bases. Germline loops: CDR1 MNHNS, CDR2 SASEGT. V lost 10 bases to trimming and J lost 5 bases; unmatched junction nucleotides: 12. The length of the CDR3 is 14 residues. This chain's CDR3 is CATDRGASRYGYTF. Here the CDR3 DNA reads TGTGCCACCGACAGGGGTGCCAGTCGGTATGGCTACACCTTC.

The CDR3 DNA reads TGTGCCAGCAGCTTTGTCAGGGAGGGAACTGAAGCTTTCTTT. Its translation: CASSFVREGTEAFF. V usage is TRBV7-2 and J usage is TRBJ1-1; D is perhaps TRBD1 (5 bases). The CDR3 totals 14 residues. The germline gives CDR1 SGHTA, CDR2 FQGNSA. With 3 bases removed from V and 5 bases from J, the gap between germline ends came to 13 bases.

The chain combines TRBV2 with TRBJ1-2; 8 positions agree with TRBD1. J lost 3 bases, V lost 7 bases, and 7 bases had no gene match. This CDR3 has 14 amino acids. The V gene's germline CDR1 is SNHLY and CDR2 FYNNEI. In nucleotides, the CDR3 is TGTGCCAGCAAAGAGGACAGGGCCTACTATGGCTACACCTTC. This translates into CASKEDRAYYGYTF.

The chain links TRBV5-1 to TRBJ2-7; the D gene is possibly TRBD1 (6 bases). V was clipped by 4 bases and J by 5 bases, with 16 bases between them. The CDR3 covers 14 residues. In germline, CDR1 is SGHRS, CDR2 YFSETQ. This chain's CDR3 is CASSMGLQGDEQYF. The CDR3 DNA is TGCGCCAGCAGCATGGGCTTACAGGGCGACGAGCAGTACTTC.

This clone has a handful of counts. The chain combines TRBV6-5 with TRBJ2-2; TRBD1 is a possible D gene (6 bases). Germline V gene sequence: CDR1 MNHEY, CDR2 SVGAGI. Trimming removed 6 bases at V and 6 bases at J, with 17 bases between. This CDR3 contains 15 residues. The CDR3 DNA is TGTGCCAGCAGGAAGTCTACAGGGATAGCCGGGGAGCTGTTTTTT. Its translation: CASRKSTGIAGELFF.

CDR3 nucleotides: TGTGCCAGCAGCCGACTAGCGGGGGCCTACGAGCAGTACTTC. This encodes CASSRLAGAYEQYF. The chain employs TRBV14 and TRBJ2-7, with 12 bases aligning to TRBD2. J gave up 2 bases and V 4 bases, and 0 bases lay outside the gene matches. CDR3 size: 14 residues. Germline CDR1 SGHDN, CDR2 FVKESK.

This clone has a handful of counts. This chain connects TRBV4-1 to TRBJ1-2; possible D gene TRBD1, 6 bases. V was shortened by 0 bases and J by 1 base, with 18 bases between the two germline ends. The CDR3 totals 18 residues. Germline V gene sequence: CDR1 MGHRA, CDR2 YSYEKL. The CDR3 sequence: CASSQESLGGRNNYGYTF. CDR3 in DNA: TGCGCCAGCAGCCAAGAATCCCTGGGGGGGCGGAATAACTATGGCTACACCTTC.

The chain links TRBV7-8 to TRBJ2-1; the D gene is possibly TRBD2 (6 bases). Trimming stripped 5 bases from V and 7 bases from J, with 27 bases between. From germline, CDR1 is SGHVS and CDR2 FQNEAQ. The CDR3 is made up of 18 amino acids. The CDR3 spells CASSHHLSLGGVRNEQFF. CDR3 coding DNA: TGTGCCAGCAGCCACCATCTTAGTCTCGGCGGGGTTAGGAATGAGCAGTTCTTC. The whole variable domain, remainder taken from reference TRBV7-8 and TRBJ2-1, is GAGVSQSPRYKVAKRGQDVALRCDPISGHVSLFWYQQALGQGPEFLTYFQNEAQLDKSGLPSDRFFAERPEGSVSTLKIQRTQQEDSAVYLCASSHHLSLGGVRNEQFFGPGTRLTVL.

V is TRBV19 and J is TRBJ2-7, with 7 bases identical to TRBD1. Germline assignment: CDR1 LNHDA and CDR2 SQIVND (reference sequence). V was clipped by 3 bases and J by 3 bases; unmatched bases: 8. This CDR3 region has 15 residues. The CDR3 is CASSIRRGNNYEQYF. The CDR3 region has the DNA TGTGCCAGTAGTATCCGCAGGGGGAACAACTACGAGCAGTACTTC.

This chain uses TRBV14 with TRBJ1-2, with 7 bases that match TRBD1. The CDR3 contains 15 residues. V shed 0 bases and J 8 bases; nucleotides not matched to a gene: 9. In germline, CDR1 is SGHDN, CDR2 FVKESK. The CDR3 protein is CASSQEGGQVGGYTF. CDR3 in DNA: TGTGCCAGCAGCCAAGAAGGCGGACAGGTTGGCGGCTACACCTTC.

This CDR3 is CASSSTGPNTEAFF. DNA of the CDR3: TGTGCCAGCAGCTCGACAGGGCCGAACACTGAAGCTTTCTTT. The chain links TRBV7-8 to TRBJ1-1; 7 nucleotides align to TRBD1. Unmatched junction bases numbered 3, after V lost 4 bases and J lost 1 base. Per the germline V gene, CDR1 is SGHVS and CDR2 is FQNEAQ. This CDR3 has 14 amino acids.

The V call is TRBV27, the J call TRBJ1-1; 8 bases are a match to TRBD1. The ends lost 5 bases at V and 0 bases at J; junction bases unmatched: 5. The CDR3 runs 15 residues. CDR1 and CDR2 from the germline V gene are MNHEY and SMNVEV (reference sequence). The CDR3 nucleotides are TGTGCCAGCAGTAGAACAGGGGGTATGAACACTGAAGCTTTCTTT. It codes for CASSRTGGMNTEAFF.

The rearrangement links TRBV2 to TRBJ2-1, with 13 bases matching TRBD2. Germline loops: CDR1 SNHLY, CDR2 FYNNEI. Trimming removed 3 bases from V and 9 bases from J; junction bases left unmatched: 5. CDR3 length: 15 residues. The CDR3 is CASSERLAGGGEQFF. For the CDR3, the DNA is TGTGCCAGCAGTGAGAGACTAGCGGGAGGAGGTGAGCAGTTCTTC.

This clone was seen just once. This chain links TRBV2 with TRBJ2-7; 7 bases line up with TRBD1. Germline V lookup: CDR1 SNHLY, CDR2 FYNNEI. The CDR3 spans 13 residues. Unmatched junction bases numbered 12, after V lost 10 bases and J lost 6 bases. CDR3 amino acids: CATLLTGPGEQYF. CDR3 DNA sequence: TGTGCCACCCTCCTGACAGGGCCCGGCGAGCAGTACTTC. Combining the CDR3 with reference TRBV2 and TRBJ2-7 gives the whole variable domain EPEVTQTPSHQVTQMGQEVILRCVPISNHLYFYWYRQILGQKVEFLVSFYNNEISEKSEIFDDQFSVERPDGSNFTLKIRSTKLEDSAMYFCATLLTGPGEQYFGPGTRLTVT.

The table lists this clone with a count of one. V usage is TRBV4-1 and J usage is TRBJ2-5; 12 bases fit TRBD2. Germline CDR1 and CDR2: MGHRA and YSYEKL. The CDR3 has 15 residues. Trimming took 2 bases from V and 4 from J; bases not matched to a gene: 2. The CDR3 spells CASSQLAGGPETQYF. The CDR3 DNA is TGCGCCAGCAGCCAACTAGCGGGGGGGCCAGAGACCCAGTACTTC.

This clone was seen just once. The CDR3 DNA reads as TGTGCCAGCAGCGCGACTAGCGGGAAAACCGGGGAGCTGTTTTTT. Amino acids: CASSATSGKTGELFF. The chain joins TRBV9 to TRBJ2-2, with 11 bases matching TRBD2. Germline lookup yields CDR1 SGDLS and CDR2 YYNGEE. Losses at the gene ends were 3 bases for V and 5 bases for J; bases not matched to a gene: 3. The CDR3 has 15 residues.

The chain uses TRBV2 and TRBJ2-2; 9 nucleotides agree with TRBD1. The CDR3 totals 18 residues. V lost 0 bases to trimming and J lost 8 bases; unmatched junction nucleotides: 13. Germline lookup yields CDR1 SNHLY and CDR2 FYNNEI. The CDR3 DNA follows: TGTGCCAGCAGTGAAGCGCGCCGGACAGGGGACCTTTTGGGGGAGCTGTTTTTT. Its protein is CASSEARRTGDLLGELFF. The whole variable domain, filled in from reference TRBV2 and TRBJ2-2, reads EPEVTQTPSHQVTQMGQEVILRCVPISNHLYFYWYRQILGQKVEFLVSFYNNEISEKSEIFDDQFSVERPDGSNFTLKIRSTKLEDSAMYFCASSEARRTGDLLGELFFGEGSRLTVL.